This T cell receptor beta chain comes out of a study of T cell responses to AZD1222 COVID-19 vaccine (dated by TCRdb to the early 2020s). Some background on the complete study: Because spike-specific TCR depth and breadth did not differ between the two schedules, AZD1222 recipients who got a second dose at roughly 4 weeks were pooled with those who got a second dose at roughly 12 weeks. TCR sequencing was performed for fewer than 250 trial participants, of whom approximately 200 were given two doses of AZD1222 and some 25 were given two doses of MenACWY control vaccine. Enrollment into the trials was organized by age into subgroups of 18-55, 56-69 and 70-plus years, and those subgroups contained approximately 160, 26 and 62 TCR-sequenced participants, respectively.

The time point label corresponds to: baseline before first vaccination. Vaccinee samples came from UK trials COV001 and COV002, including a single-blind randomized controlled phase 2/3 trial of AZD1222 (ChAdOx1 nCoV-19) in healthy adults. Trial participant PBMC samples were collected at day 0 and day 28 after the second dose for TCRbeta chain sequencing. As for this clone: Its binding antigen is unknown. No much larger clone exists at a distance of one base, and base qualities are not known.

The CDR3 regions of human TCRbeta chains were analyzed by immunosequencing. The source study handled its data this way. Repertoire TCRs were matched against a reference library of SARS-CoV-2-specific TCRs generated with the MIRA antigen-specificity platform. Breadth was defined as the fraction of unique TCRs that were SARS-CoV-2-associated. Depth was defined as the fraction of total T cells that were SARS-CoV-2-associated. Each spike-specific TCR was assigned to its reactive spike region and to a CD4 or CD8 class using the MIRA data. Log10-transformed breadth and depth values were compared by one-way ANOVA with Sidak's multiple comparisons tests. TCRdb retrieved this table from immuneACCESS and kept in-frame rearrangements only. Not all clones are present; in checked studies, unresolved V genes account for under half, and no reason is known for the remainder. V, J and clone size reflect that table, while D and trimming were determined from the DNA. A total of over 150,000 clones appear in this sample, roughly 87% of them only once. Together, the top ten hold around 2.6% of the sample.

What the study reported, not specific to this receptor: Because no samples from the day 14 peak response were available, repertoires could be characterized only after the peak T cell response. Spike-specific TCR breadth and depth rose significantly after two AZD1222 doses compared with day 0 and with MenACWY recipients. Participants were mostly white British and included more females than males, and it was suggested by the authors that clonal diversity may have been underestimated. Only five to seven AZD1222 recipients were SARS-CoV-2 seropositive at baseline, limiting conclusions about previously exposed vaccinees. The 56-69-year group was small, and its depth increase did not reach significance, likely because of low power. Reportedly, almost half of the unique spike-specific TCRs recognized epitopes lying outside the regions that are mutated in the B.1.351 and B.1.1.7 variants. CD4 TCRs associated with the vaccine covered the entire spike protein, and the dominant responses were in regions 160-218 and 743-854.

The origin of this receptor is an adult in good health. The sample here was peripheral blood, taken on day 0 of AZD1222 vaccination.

The CDR3 region reads CSVGGSTGTPDTQYF. The bases are TGCAGCGTTGGGGGATCGACAGGGACCCCAGATACGCAGTATTTT. The receptor chain draws on TRBV29-1 and TRBJ2-3; the central 7 bases match TRBD1. The CDR3 sequence holds 15 residues, the cysteine and phenylalanine included. Only CDR3 DNA remains: 45 bases, in frame from the first base. Unmatched junction bases come to 11, with V trimmed by 4 bases and J by 4 bases. Taken from the germline V gene, the CDR1 and CDR2 loops are SQVTM and ANQGSEA.